The 17 T cell receptor beta chains given below trace back to one sample, sequenced in a study of graft-versus-host responses after intestinal transplantation. These receptors lack a known antigen. Assay: immunoSEQ multiplex PCR; the TCRdb copy retains only in-frame clones and omits some. The table lists about 90,000 clones, about 95% of them singletons. Sequenced here: unstimulated CD4+ T cells sorted from spleen or lymph node cells, sampled before transplant. The receptors here all came from a human donor who was the organ donor for an intestinal transplant.

The chain recombines TRBV7-2 with TRBJ1-6; D gene ambiguous. The V and J ends lost 3 bases and 10 bases respectively, with 25 bases between them. Germline-derived CDR1 and CDR2 are SGHTA and FQGNSA. This CDR3 has 18 residues. Here the CDR3 DNA reads TGTGCCAGCAGCTTTTTGGTGTCAGGCCCCTCTTTGAGATCACCCCTCCACTTT. Translation: CASSFLVSGPSLRSPLHF.

The chain joins TRBV27 to TRBJ2-5, with TRBD2 matching over 7 bases. This CDR3 region has 20 residues. Trimming took 5 bases from V and 2 from J; bases not matched to a gene: 23. Germline V lookup: CDR1 MNHEY, CDR2 SMNVEV (reference sequence). The DNA of the CDR3 is TGTGCCAGCAGTCCGTATCGCGGGAGCCAGCGGGGACCAGGGCAAGAGACCCAGTACTTC. It is translated as CASSPYRGSQRGPGQETQYF.

V gene TRBV28 combines with J gene TRBJ2-7, with D tentatively TRBD2 (6 bases). CDR3 length equals 14 residues. The V gene's germline CDR1 is MDHEN and CDR2 SYDVKM. Trimming removed 3 bases at V and 6 bases at J, with 15 bases between. CDR3 amino acids: CASSFPKVTSEQYF. CDR3 sequence (DNA): TGTGCCAGCAGTTTCCCGAAAGTGACTAGCGAGCAGTACTTC. The full variable domain, in which reference TRBV28 and TRBJ2-7 provide the parts outside the CDR3, is DVKVTQSSRYLVKRTGEKVFLECVQDMDHENMFWYRQDPGLGLRLIYFSYDVKMKEKGDIPEGYSVSREKKERFSLILESASTNQTSMYLCASSFPKVTSEQYFGPGTRLTVT.

The chain couples TRBV7-2 to TRBJ2-7; the D is unclear. The CDR3 covers 16 residues. Germline V lookup: CDR1 SGHTA, CDR2 FQGNSA. V lost 1 base and J 4 bases, leaving 17 bases between the germline ends. The CDR3 sequence: CASSLGIRFPPYEQYF. The CDR3 bases are TGTGCCAGCAGCTTAGGTATCAGATTCCCCCCTTACGAGCAGTACTTC.

This clone was detected once. This chain uses TRBV10-3 with TRBJ2-5; 8 bases match TRBD1. The CDR3 runs to 14 residues. The junction had 6 bases not matched to a gene; V was cut back by 8 bases and J by 1 base. Germline-derived CDR1 and CDR2 are ENHRY and SYGVKD. Here the CDR3 reads CAIGYRGSQETQYF. CDR3 DNA sequence: TGTGCCATCGGCTACAGGGGGTCCCAAGAGACCCAGTACTTC.

J is TRBJ2-2 and V is TRBV27; weak D call: TRBD2 (7 bases). The CDR3 has 14 residues. In germline, CDR1 is MNHEY, CDR2 SMNVEV (reference sequence). The germline V and J ends were trimmed by 7 bases and 7 bases, with 16 bases remaining between them. The DNA of the CDR3 is TGTGCCAGCACCCGCGGGGGCTCGGACGGGGAGCTGTTTTTT. Its protein product is CASTRGGSDGELFF.

The J gene is TRBJ1-1, the V gene TRBV9; weak D call: TRBD1 (5 bases). V lost 0 bases to trimming and J lost 5 bases, with 14 bases between them. CDR3 length: 15 residues. Germline CDR1 SGDLS, CDR2 YYNGEE. The CDR3 nucleotides read TGTGCCAGCAGCGTAGAAGGGGCGGGGAGGACTGAAGCTTTCTTT. This sequence encodes CASSVEGAGRTEAFF.

This clone was recorded a few times. The rearrangement joins TRBV6-6 to TRBJ2-7, with 9 bases that match TRBD2. The germline CDR1 and CDR2 sequences are MNHNY and SVGAGI (reference sequence). The trim removed 6 bases at V and 6 bases at J, leaving 6 bases unmatched. The CDR3 covers 13 residues. The CDR3 sequence is CASREGLAGEQYF. The CDR3, as DNA: TGTGCCAGCAGGGAGGGACTAGCTGGCGAGCAGTACTTC.

V gene TRBV5-4 combines with J gene TRBJ2-3; D possibly corresponds to TRBD2 (5 bases). Germline V CDR1 and CDR2: SGHNT, YYREEE (reference sequence). The CDR3 is 13 amino acids. V shed 4 bases and J shed 6 bases, with 12 bases lying between them. CDR3 in amino acids: CASSPSLVDTQYF. CDR3 nucleotide sequence: TGTGCCAGCAGCCCCTCACTAGTGGATACGCAGTATTTT.

The gene calls are TRBV7-9 and TRBJ2-7; weak D call: TRBD1 (6 bases). The V end lost 1 base, the J end lost 4 bases, and 20 bases lay between the germline ends. The germline gives CDR1 SEHNR, CDR2 FQNEAQ (reference sequence). CDR3 size: 17 residues. CDR3 amino acids: CASSLGVGTPRNYEQYF. The CDR3 bases are TGTGCCAGCAGCTTAGGGGTGGGGACACCCCGAAATTACGAGCAGTACTTC.

The J gene is TRBJ2-7, the V gene TRBV10-1, with a tentative D call TRBD2 (6 bases). The CDR3 length is 14 residues. V gave up 0 bases and J gave up 5 bases, with 11 bases separating them. CDR1 and CDR2 from the germline V gene are WNHNN and SYGVQD (reference sequence). The CDR3 loop reads CASSESGRHHEQYF. Written as DNA, the CDR3 is TGCGCCAGCAGTGAGTCAGGGAGGCATCACGAGCAGTACTTC.

CDR3 loop: CASSSGRNNSPLHF. CDR3 DNA: TGTGCCAGCAGCTCGGGACGGAACAATTCACCCCTCCACTTT. The chain combines TRBV7-8 with TRBJ1-6; maybe TRBD1 (5 bases). V gave up 4 bases and J gave up 7 bases, with 11 bases separating them. The length of the CDR3 is 14 residues. CDR1 SGHVS and CDR2 FQNEAQ come from the germline V gene.

V usage is TRBV7-9 and J usage is TRBJ2-3; the D gene is possibly TRBD1 (6 bases). The germline CDR1 and CDR2 sequences are SEHNR and FQNEAQ (reference sequence). The CDR3 extends over 17 amino acids. Trimming removed 5 bases from V and 2 bases from J, with 20 bases in between. The chain's CDR3 is CASSDNGGRGYTDTQYF. The CDR3 bases are TGTGCCAGCAGCGATAACGGTGGCAGGGGCTACACAGATACGCAGTATTTT.

The gene calls are TRBV2 and TRBJ1-6; TRBD1 matches 11 bases. Trimming cost V 6 bases and J 6 bases; bases outside gene matches: 4. The CDR3 totals 15 residues. CDR1 SNHLY and CDR2 FYNNEI come from the germline V gene. CDR3 loop: CASRGQGASNSPLHF. The DNA of the CDR3 is TGTGCCAGCAGAGGACAGGGGGCTTCTAATTCACCCCTCCACTTT.

This clone showed up just once. J is TRBJ1-6 and V is TRBV6-5; no reliable D call. CDR3 length: 15 residues. Germline values: CDR1 MNHEY, CDR2 SVGAGI. V lost 5 bases and J 1 base, leaving 9 bases between the germline ends. This CDR3 reads CASSPAGSYNSPLHF. Here the CDR3 DNA reads TGTGCCAGCAGTCCTGCTGGATCCTATAATTCACCCCTCCACTTT.

The chain links TRBV10-3 to TRBJ1-6; 9 positions match TRBD1. Germline CDR1 reads ENHRY; CDR2 reads SYGVKD. V trimming: 0 bases; J trimming: 10 bases; junction bases outside the gene matches: 13. This CDR3 is built from 18 residues. CDR3 in DNA: TGTGCCATCAGTGAGTCTACAGTGGGACAGGGCTTCGTATCACCCCTCCACTTT. Translating it yields CAISESTVGQGFVSPLHF.

The chain uses TRBV29-1 and TRBJ1-2, with 9 bases fitting TRBD1. Trimming at V came to 1 base and at J to 6 bases, leaving 6 bases not matched to a gene. Germline V gene sequence: CDR1 SQVTM, CDR2 ANQGSEA. The CDR3 runs to 14 residues. The CDR3 DNA reads as TGCAGCGTTGAAGGATACAGGGGGCGGGATGGCTACACCTTC. It translates to CSVEGYRGRDGYTF.